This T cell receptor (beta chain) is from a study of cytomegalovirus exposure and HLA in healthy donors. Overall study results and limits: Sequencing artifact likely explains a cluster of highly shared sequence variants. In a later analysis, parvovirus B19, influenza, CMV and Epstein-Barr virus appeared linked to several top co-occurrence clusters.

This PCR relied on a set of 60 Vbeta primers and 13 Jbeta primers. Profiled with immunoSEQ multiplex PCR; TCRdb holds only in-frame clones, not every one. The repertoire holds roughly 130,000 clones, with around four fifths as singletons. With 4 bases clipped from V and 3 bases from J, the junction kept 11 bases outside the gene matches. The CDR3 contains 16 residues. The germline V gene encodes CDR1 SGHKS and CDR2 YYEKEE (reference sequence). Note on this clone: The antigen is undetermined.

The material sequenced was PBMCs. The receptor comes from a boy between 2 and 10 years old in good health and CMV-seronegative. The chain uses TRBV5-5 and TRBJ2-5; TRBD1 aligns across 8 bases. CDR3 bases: TGTGCCAGCAGCCCGTCAGTTGGACAGGGAGAAGAGACCCAGTACTTC. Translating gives CASSPSVGQGEETQYF.